A single sample gave rise to the 24 T cell receptor beta chains below, sequenced in a study of T cell responses to AZD1222 COVID-19 vaccine. Here immunoSEQ multiplex PCR was the method, and the copy in TCRdb shows in-frame clones only, minus some. The table lists 100,000 or so clones, approximately 87% of them singletons, with 12% in the top ten. Sequencing was performed on peripheral blood, taken on day 0 of AZD1222 vaccination. These TCRs come from an adult in good health.

V is TRBV5-5 and J is TRBJ2-7, with a tentative D call TRBD1 (5 bases). The V end was cut by 4 bases, the J end by 2 bases, with 13 bases between. Germline CDR1 reads SGHKS; CDR2 reads YYEKEE (reference sequence). This CDR3 is 14 amino acids long. The CDR3 bases are TGTGCCAGCAGCCGAACAGGATATCCCTACGAGCAGTACTTC. Amino acids: CASSRTGYPYEQYF.

This clone occurred a few times. The rearrangement joins TRBV19 to TRBJ1-6, with D perhaps matching TRBD1 (5 bases). There are 15 residues in the CDR3. The germline CDR1 and CDR2 sequences are LNHDA and SQIVND (reference sequence). The V end lost 3 bases, the J end lost 10 bases, and 16 bases lay between the germline ends. In DNA form, the CDR3 reads TGTGCCAGTAGTATTCTGGAGGGGAAGGACTCACCCCTCCACTTT. Translated, it gives CASSILEGKDSPLHF.

This clone appeared once. This sequence joins TRBV28 and TRBJ1-4; TRBD1 might be the D (5 bases). Trimming shortened V by 8 bases and J by 8 bases, and 15 bases separated the two germline ends. Germline CDR1 is MDHEN and CDR2 is SYDVKM. The CDR3 length is 13 residues. The CDR3, as DNA: TGTGCCAGCCGTGGACAAATTCAGGAAAAACTGTTTTTT. Translated, it gives CASRGQIQEKLFF. Full variable domain (outside the CDR3, taken from reference TRBV28 and TRBJ1-4): DVKVTQSSRYLVKRTGEKVFLECVQDMDHENMFWYRQDPGLGLRLIYFSYDVKMKEKGDIPEGYSVSREKKERFSLILESASTNQTSMYLCASRGQIQEKLFFGSGTQLSVL.

The gene calls are TRBV6-4 and TRBJ2-3, with D maybe TRBD2 (6 bases). CDR3 length equals 14 residues. The germline CDR1 and CDR2 sequences are MRHNA and SNTAGT. V gave up 5 bases and J gave up 6 bases, with 15 bases separating them. The CDR3, as DNA: TGTGCCAGCAGTTCTACTAGCAGGGCGGATACGCAGTATTTT. Encoded protein: CASSSTSRADTQYF.

This sequence joins TRBV11-1 and TRBJ2-5, with D tentatively TRBD2 (5 bases). The germline V gene encodes CDR1 SGHAT and CDR2 FQDESV (reference sequence). V gave up 6 bases and J gave up 4 bases, with 12 bases separating them. The CDR3 contains 13 residues. CDR3 amino acids: CASSSRRGETQYF. CDR3 in DNA: TGTGCCAGCAGTTCGAGACGGGGAGAGACCCAGTACTTC.

This sequence joins TRBV5-8 and TRBJ1-2; possibly TRBD1 for D (6 bases). This CDR3 has 18 residues. The germline V and J ends were trimmed by 4 bases and 4 bases, with 26 bases remaining between them. The germline CDR1 and CDR2 sequences are SGHTS and YDEGEE. For the CDR3, the DNA is TGTGCCAGCAGCCCTGTAGGGACTGGACAGAGTCCCATCTATGGCTACACCTTC. It yields the protein CASSPVGTGQSPIYGYTF.

This chain connects TRBV3-1 (or the pseudogene TRBV3-2) to TRBJ1-2, with TRBD1 matching over 7 bases. Looked up from germline, CDR1 is LGHDT and CDR2 is YNNKEL (reference sequence). The CDR3 sequence is 15 residues long. V lost 4 bases, J lost 7 bases, and 12 bases stayed unmatched. The CDR3 protein is CASSPPRQGKAGYTF. In nucleotides, the CDR3 is TGTGCCAGCAGCCCGCCCAGACAGGGTAAAGCTGGCTACACCTTC.

This sequence joins TRBV2 and TRBJ2-1; 9 nucleotides line up with TRBD1. The germline CDR1 and CDR2 sequences are SNHLY and FYNNEI. The V and J ends lost 4 bases and 0 bases, in that order; junction bases with no gene match: 7. The CDR3 contains 17 residues. The CDR3 loop is CASSGPGQGRSYNEQFF. The CDR3 DNA follows: TGTGCCAGCAGTGGCCCCGGACAGGGGCGCTCCTACAATGAGCAGTTCTTC.

The chain combines TRBV7-2 with TRBJ2-2, with D possibly matching TRBD1 (6 bases). CDR1 is SGHTA, CDR2 FQGNSA, per germline. Trimming left V 5 bases short and J 1 base short, with 8 bases between. This CDR3 has 14 amino acids. The CDR3 coding sequence is TGTGCCAGCAGCCTGGACAGGAACACCGGGGAGCTGTTTTTT. This sequence encodes CASSLDRNTGELFF.

The J gene is TRBJ2-1, the V gene TRBV5-1; D is uncertain. CDR1 is SGHRS and CDR2 is YFSETQ in the germline V gene. Trimming removed 3 bases from V and 7 bases from J, with 8 bases in between. The CDR3 length is 12 residues. The CDR3 spells CASSWNQNEQFF. The CDR3 DNA is TGCGCCAGCAGCTGGAATCAGAATGAGCAGTTCTTC.

The chain combines TRBV28 with TRBJ1-1; 9 bases line up with TRBD1. The germline V gene encodes CDR1 MDHEN and CDR2 SYDVKM. This CDR3 region has 14 residues. V dropped 7 bases and J dropped 10; count of bases not matched to a gene: 13. The CDR3 region is CASTTPGQGAGAFF. CDR3 nucleotides: TGTGCCAGCACCACCCCGGGACAGGGAGCGGGAGCTTTCTTT.

This clone was recorded once. This sequence joins TRBV19 and TRBJ1-5; TRBD1 is a possible D gene (6 bases). CDR1 is LNHDA, CDR2 SQIVND, per germline (reference sequence). V shed 9 bases and J shed 0 bases, with 24 bases lying between them. The CDR3 covers 18 residues. In nucleotides, the CDR3 is TGTGCCAGCCGAAGGGGGGACATTACTCTCTATAGCAATCAGCCCCAGCATTTT. Encoded protein: CASRRGDITLYSNQPQHF. Drawing the rest from reference TRBV19 and TRBJ1-5, the complete variable domain is DGGITQSPKYLFRKEGQNVTLSCEQNLNHDAMYWYRQDPGQGLRLIYYSQIVNDFQKGDIAEGYSVSREKKESFPLTVTSAQKNPTAFYLCASRRGDITLYSNQPQHFGDGTRLSIL.

V and J are TRBV3-1 (or the pseudogene TRBV3-2) and TRBJ2-4, with D unresolved. V gave up 0 bases and J gave up 0 bases, with 12 bases separating them. Germline V gene sequence: CDR1 LGHDT, CDR2 YNNKEL (reference sequence). This CDR3 contains 17 residues. CDR3 DNA: TGTGCCAGCAGCCAAGAGCCTCAGCGTTTAGCCAAAAACATTCAGTACTTC. This codes for CASSQEPQRLAKNIQYF.

This chain joins TRBV28 and TRBJ1-5; tentative D call: TRBD1 (5 bases). Germline V gene sequence: CDR1 MDHEN, CDR2 SYDVKM. V was clipped by 2 bases and J by 3 bases, with 8 bases between them. The length of the CDR3 is 14 residues. CDR3 sequence reads: CASSLRQINQPQHF. The DNA for the CDR3 is TGTGCCAGCAGTTTACGACAGATCAATCAGCCCCAGCATTTT.

This sequence joins TRBV7-9 and TRBJ1-1, with TRBD1 matching 7 bases. With V trimmed by 5 bases and J by 2 bases, 2 bases remained unmatched. The CDR3 runs 13 residues. Germline V gives CDR1 SEHNR, CDR2 FQNEAQ (reference sequence). DNA for the CDR3: TGTGCCAGCAGCGGGACAGTTAACACTGAAGCTTTCTTT. Protein product: CASSGTVNTEAFF. The full variable domain, with the rest looked up from reference TRBV7-9 and TRBJ1-1, is DTGVSQNPRHKITKRGQNVTFRCDPISEHNRLYWYRQTLGQGPEFLTYFQNEAQLEKSRLLSDRFSAERPKGSFSTLEIQRTEQGDSAMYLCASSGTVNTEAFFGQGTRLTVV.

The genes are TRBV29-1 and TRBJ1-5; 10 bases match TRBD1. V lost 6 bases, J lost 2 bases, and 4 bases stayed unmatched. Germline V gene data show CDR1 as SQVTM and CDR2 as ANQGSEA. There are 14 residues in the CDR3. CDR3 DNA sequence: TGCAGCGTCGGGACAGGGGTTGGCAATCAGCCCCAGCATTTT. This encodes CSVGTGVGNQPQHF.

The gene calls are TRBV5-4 and TRBJ2-2, with 8 bases that match TRBD1. In germline, CDR1 is SGHNT, CDR2 YYREEE (reference sequence). CDR3 length: 14 amino acids. Trimming removed 2 bases from V and 7 bases from J; junction bases left unmatched: 4. The CDR3 sequence is CASSFRGLGGELFF. CDR3 coding DNA: TGTGCCAGCAGCTTCAGGGGGCTCGGCGGGGAGCTGTTTTTT.

The chain recombines TRBV28 with TRBJ1-5; TRBD1 matches at 8 bases. The junction had 4 bases not matched to a gene; V was cut back by 7 bases and J by 2 bases. The CDR3 is 14 amino acids. The germline V gene has CDR1 MDHEN and CDR2 SYDVKM. CDR3 DNA sequence: TGTGCCAGCATTGAGACAGGGGGCAATCAGCCCCAGCATTTT. It codes for CASIETGGNQPQHF.

The J gene is TRBJ2-1, the V gene TRBV19, with TRBD2 identical over 8 bases. The V segment lost 1 base and the J segment 6 bases; nucleotides outside the gene matches: 8. CDR3 length equals 16 residues. Germline-derived CDR1 and CDR2 are LNHDA and SQIVND (reference sequence). CDR3 sequence (DNA): TGTGCCAGTAGTATAGGGGGAGCGGGAGTGTTCAATGAGCAGTTCTTC. Translating it yields CASSIGGAGVFNEQFF.

V usage is TRBV6-2 or TRBV6-3 and J usage is TRBJ2-7; no clear D. Germline V gene lookup returns CDR1 MNHEY and CDR2 SVGEGT. This CDR3 has 11 amino acids. V was clipped by 5 bases and J by 3 bases, with 5 bases between them. CDR3 loop: CASSDLYEQYF. CDR3 DNA sequence: TGTGCCAGCAGTGATCTCTACGAGCAGTACTTC.

The chain uses TRBV19 and TRBJ2-1; no firm D call. The V end was cut by 6 bases, the J end by 5 bases, with 8 bases between. The CDR3 extends over 12 amino acids. CDR1 LNHDA and CDR2 SQIVND come from the germline V gene (reference sequence). This CDR3 reads CASRGVHNEQFF. The CDR3, as DNA: TGTGCCAGTAGGGGTGTCCACAATGAGCAGTTCTTC.

The chain combines TRBV7-9 with TRBJ2-7; tentative D call: TRBD1 (6 bases). The V and J ends lost 3 bases and 0 bases respectively, with 12 bases between them. Per germline, CDR1 SEHNR and CDR2 FQNEAQ (reference sequence). This CDR3 is built from 15 residues. In DNA, the CDR3 is TGTGCCAGCAGCTTCCAACAGGGAAACTCCTACGAGCAGTACTTC. Amino acid sequence: CASSFQQGNSYEQYF.

This chain connects TRBV19 to TRBJ2-5, with D unresolved. Trimming stripped 1 base from V and 5 bases from J, with 8 bases between. The CDR3 is 13 residues long. Germline CDR1 is LNHDA and CDR2 is SQIVND (reference sequence). The CDR3 protein is CASSIGGFETQYF. CDR3 nucleotide sequence: TGTGCCAGTAGTATAGGGGGTTTCGAGACCCAGTACTTC.

This chain joins TRBV28 and TRBJ2-2, with a possible D match to TRBD1 (6 bases). Germline V lookup: CDR1 MDHEN, CDR2 SYDVKM. The V and J ends lost 5 bases and 5 bases respectively, with 9 bases between them. This CDR3 comprises 13 residues. This CDR3 is CASSLQGTGELFF. CDR3 bases: TGTGCCAGCAGTCTCCAGGGGACCGGGGAGCTGTTTTTT.